What follows are 21 T cell receptor beta chains derived from one specimen sequenced in a study of CD8+CD57+ T cells in acquired aplastic anemia (dated by TCRdb to the late 2010s). Instrument used: Illumina HiSeq 2000. Genomic DNA served as template for TCR beta VDJ combination and CDR3 sequence profiling. TCRdb ran its own pipeline on the public reads, namely fastp trimming at Q25 and MiXCR clone calling, and kept in-frame beta chains. Each CDR3 protein appears once, grouped with its most common genes and DNA. Within this sample are about 180,000 distinct CDR3 sequences, with approximately 49% of them counted one time only. 2.9% of the sample comes from the top ten. Sequenced material: sorted CD4+, CD8+, or CD8+CD57+ T cells (not recorded which) from PBMCs. The receptor source for this set is a human donor in good health.

V and J are TRBV9 and TRBJ1-3; D ambiguous. This CDR3 has 17 residues. Germline CDR1 SGDLS, CDR2 YYNGEE. The V and J ends lost 0 bases and 7 bases respectively, with 20 bases between them. The CDR3 DNA follows: TGTGCCAGCAGCGTAGGGTCGGGCCCGACGGGTCTGAACACCATATATTTT. Its translation is CASSVGSGPTGLNTIYF.

This clonotype was observed many times. The chain links TRBV15 to TRBJ1-2, with D possibly TRBD1 on 6 matching bases. The CDR3 runs to 17 residues. The germline V gene encodes CDR1 LNHNV and CDR2 YYDKDF (reference sequence). V lost 0 bases and J lost 7, with 21 bases in between. CDR3 sequence: CATSRDTSGTMDGGYTF. The CDR3 bases are TGTGCCACCAGCAGAGATACGTCCGGGACAATGGATGGTGGCTACACCTTC.

The rearrangement joins TRBV29-1 to TRBJ1-1; 7 bases align to TRBD1. V shed 8 bases and J 7 bases; nucleotides not matched to a gene: 19. The CDR3 contains 15 residues. The germline gives CDR1 SQVTM, CDR2 ANQGSEA. CDR3 DNA sequence: TGCAGCTCTTGCGGGCAGGGGGGAAAGGAACGTGAAGCTTTCTTT. Amino acids: CSSCGQGGKEREAFF.

The chain employs TRBV18 and TRBJ2-1; D is perhaps TRBD2 (6 bases). CDR3 length: 15 residues. The germline gives CDR1 KGHSH, CDR2 LQKENI. V was cut by 3 bases and J by 6 bases, with 15 bases left in between. CDR3 protein: CASSPVAGRVNEQFF. The CDR3 DNA sequence: TGTGCCAGCTCACCTGTGGCGGGAAGGGTCAATGAGCAGTTCTTC.

This clonotype has at least ten counts. V gene TRBV10-3 combines with J gene TRBJ1-3; D might be TRBD1 (5 bases). CDR3 length: 18 residues. The V and J ends lost 8 bases and 2 bases respectively, with 25 bases between them. Looked up from germline, CDR1 is ENHRY and CDR2 is SYGVKD. Here the CDR3 reads CAIRETGLTVYTGNTIYF. In DNA form, the CDR3 reads TGTGCCATCCGGGAAACGGGATTGACAGTTTATACTGGAAACACCATATATTTT.

This clonotype was observed a few times. This chain links TRBV12-3 or TRBV12-4 with TRBJ1-1; maybe TRBD1 (5 bases). This CDR3 spans 14 amino acids. Between the trimmed V and J ends, which lost 3 bases and 0 bases, there was a span of 8 bases. As DNA, the CDR3 is TGTGCCAGCAGTTTTGACAGATTGAACACTGAAGCTTTCTTT. Amino acid sequence: CASSFDRLNTEAFF.

The chain combines TRBV6-5 with TRBJ1-2; the match to TRBD1 covers 7 bases. The J segment lost 0 bases and the V segment lost 0 bases, leaving 1 base of the junction unmatched. Germline values: CDR1 MNHEY, CDR2 SVGAGI. The CDR3 is made up of 15 amino acids. The CDR3 nucleotides are TGTGCCAGCAGTTACTCGACAGGGCCTAACTATGGCTACACCTTC. This gives the protein CASSYSTGPNYGYTF.

This clonotype has only a few counts. Relative to the germline gene, one junction end is altered; a read error may explain this. This chain uses TRBV6-2 or TRBV6-3 with TRBJ2-4, with 10 positions matching TRBD1. The CDR3 extends over 12 amino acids. Germline lookup yields CDR1 MNHEY and CDR2 SVGEGT. The CDR3 nucleotides are TGTGCCAGCAGTTATCGGACAGGGGGGGTTGACTTC. Translating it yields CASSYRTGGVDF.

This rearrangement joins TRBV20-1 to TRBJ2-1, with 9 bases aligning to TRBD2. J was trimmed by 3 bases and V by 4 bases; bases with no gene match: 7. Germline lookup yields CDR1 DFQATT and CDR2 SNEGSKA (reference sequence). CDR3 length: 15 amino acids. CDR3 nucleotide sequence: TGCAGTGCTATTCTTGGACTAGCGAACTACAATGAGCAGTTCTTC. Residues: CSAILGLANYNEQFF.

This clonotype has at least ten counts. The rearrangement joins TRBV5-1 to TRBJ1-4; D unclear. This CDR3 contains 12 residues. The V gene lost 6 bases and the J gene lost 7 bases, with 10 bases spanning the gap. Looked up from germline, CDR1 is SGHRS and CDR2 is YFSETQ. The CDR3 nucleotides read TGCGCCAGCACCAACGAAGGTGAAAAACTGTTTTTT. This gives the protein CASTNEGEKLFF.

The chain has TRBV9 and TRBJ1-6, with 9 bases identical to TRBD1. The junction had 5 bases not matched to a gene; V was cut back by 0 bases and J by 10 bases. Looked up from germline, CDR1 is SGDLS and CDR2 is YYNGEE. CDR3 length equals 15 residues. The CDR3 sequence is CASSVGTGENSPLHF. The CDR3 DNA follows: TGTGCCAGCAGCGTAGGGACAGGGGAGAACTCACCCCTCCACTTT.

This clonotype was seen many times. This sequence joins TRBV6-1 and TRBJ2-1; perhaps D is TRBD1 or TRBD2 (5 bases each). The CDR3 sequence is 15 residues long. V lost 6 bases and J 4 bases, leaving 16 bases between the germline ends. CDR1 and CDR2 (germline): MNHNS, SASEGT. In DNA form, the CDR3 reads TGTGCCAGCAGGGGGACGGTGAGATCTTACAATGAGCAGTTCTTC. Protein product: CASRGTVRSYNEQFF.

Written as DNA, the CDR3 is TGCAGCGTTGCTGGGAGCAATCAGCCCCAGCATTTT. The encoded protein is CSVAGSNQPQHF. The chain carries TRBV29-1 and TRBJ1-5; D is unresolved. The CDR3 covers 12 residues. The germline V gene has CDR1 SQVTM and CDR2 ANQGSEA. V lost 4 bases, J lost 1 base, and 5 bases lay in between. Full variable domain (outside the CDR3, taken from reference TRBV29-1 and TRBJ1-5): SAVISQKPSRDICQRGTSLTIQCQVDSQVTMMFWYRQQPGQSLTLIATANQGSEATYESGFVIDKFPISRPNLTFSTLTVSNMSPEDSSIYLCSVAGSNQPQHFGDGTRLSIL.

There are many counts of this clonotype. The J gene is TRBJ1-5, the V gene TRBV7-2, with D uncertain. The V and J ends lost 6 bases and 9 bases respectively, with 15 bases between them. The CDR3 is 13 residues long. Germline V gene sequence: CDR1 SGHTA, CDR2 FQGNSA. Written as DNA, the CDR3 is TGTGCCAGCAGTTCCGGGGTGGTTGGGCCCCAGCATTTT. Encoded protein: CASSSGVVGPQHF.

This clonotype was seen only a few times. J is TRBJ2-1 and V is TRBV28, with D maybe TRBD2 (6 bases). Germline CDR1 reads MDHEN; CDR2 reads SYDVKM. This CDR3 has 13 amino acids. Trimming took off 10 bases at V and 3 bases at J, with 13 bases between the two ends. This chain's CDR3 is CATWGVGYNEQFF. CDR3 nucleotide sequence: TGTGCCACATGGGGGGTAGGCTACAATGAGCAGTTCTTC. The full variable domain, rest sourced from reference TRBV28 and TRBJ2-1, is DVKVTQSSRYLVKRTGEKVFLECVQDMDHENMFWYRQDPGLGLRLIYFSYDVKMKEKGDIPEGYSVSREKKERFSLILESASTNQTSMYLCATWGVGYNEQFFGPGTRLTVL.

This clonotype turned up a few times. This chain connects TRBV24-1 to TRBJ2-1; 12 bases align to TRBD2. V was pared by 5 bases and J by 9 bases, with 7 bases of the junction left unmatched. The CDR3 covers 15 residues. CDR1 and CDR2 from the germline V gene are KGHDR and SFDVKD. The chain's CDR3 is CATSGLTSGGTEQFF. The CDR3 DNA reads as TGTGCCACCAGTGGCCTGACTAGCGGGGGCACTGAGCAGTTCTTC.

The rearrangement uses TRBV15 and TRBJ2-2; D is uncertain. The CDR3 extends over 14 amino acids. Germline CDR1 is LNHNV and CDR2 is YYDKDF (reference sequence). V was shortened by 0 bases and J by 5 bases, with 7 bases between the two germline ends. The CDR3 region has the DNA TGTGCCACCAGCAGAGAGTGGGGTACCGGGGAGCTGTTTTTT. Translated: CATSREWGTGELFF.

Points on this clonotype: This clone may be a read error of a much larger clone one base away. The final CDR3 position lacks the conserved phenylalanine or tryptophan, pointing to a likely read error. The chain couples TRBV19 to TRBJ2-4; D possibly corresponds to TRBD1 (6 bases). Trimming stripped 4 bases from V and 9 bases from J, with 19 bases between. The length of the CDR3 is 15 residues. Germline CDR1 LNHDA, CDR2 SQIVND (reference sequence). The CDR3 protein is CASSKGVLGPSIQYL. For the CDR3, the DNA is TGTGCCAGTAGTAAGGGGGTCTTAGGCCCCAGCATTCAGTACCTC.

Only a few counts were recorded for this clonotype. This rearrangement joins TRBV27 to TRBJ2-3; D is uncertain. CDR3 length equals 14 residues. Germline V gene sequence: CDR1 MNHEY, CDR2 SMNVEV (reference sequence). V was shortened by 5 bases and J by 4 bases, with 13 bases between the two germline ends. The CDR3 nucleotides are TGTGCCAGCAGTCCTCCCAGAGGCGCAGATACGCAGTATTTT. It specifies CASSPPRGADTQYF.

In its sample, this clonotype was seen a few times. At one boundary the junction diverges from the germline segment, which might be a read error. The genes are TRBV4-1 and TRBJ2-7; D possibly corresponds to TRBD2 (6 bases). Germline V CDR1 and CDR2: MGHRA, YSYEKL. The length of the CDR3 is 16 residues. In DNA, the CDR3 is TGCACCAGCAGCCAAGATTCGGGGGACCCAACCTACGAGCAGTACTTC. Protein product: CTSSQDSGDPTYEQYF.

This clonotype has at least ten counts. V usage is TRBV2 and J usage is TRBJ1-2; TRBD1 might be the D (5 bases). The CDR3 is 13 residues long. V was trimmed by 3 bases and J by 5 bases, leaving 10 bases between them. Germline V lookup: CDR1 SNHLY, CDR2 FYNNEI. The CDR3 DNA reads TGTGCCAGCAGTGACGGGGGTACTTATGGCTACACCTTC. It yields the protein CASSDGGTYGYTF.